The 16 T cell receptor beta chains listed next were all sequenced from one sample in a study of control samples from healthy donors and cancer patients. TCRdb keeps only in-frame clones here, not all; method: immunoSEQ multiplex PCR. The table includes some 76,000 clones, roughly 91% detected once. Sequenced input: PBMCs. These receptors were taken from a man aged 55-75 years with lung cancer.

This clone showed up just once. This sequence joins TRBV29-1 and TRBJ1-5; weak D call: TRBD1 (6 bases). V dropped 8 bases and J dropped 0 bases, with 11 bases sitting between them. CDR3 length: 13 residues. Germline V gene sequence: CDR1 SQVTM, CDR2 ANQGSEA. The CDR3 loop reads CSHKQGSNQPQHF. CDR3 coding DNA: TGCAGCCATAAACAGGGTAGCAATCAGCCCCAGCATTTT.

V and J are TRBV5-5 and TRBJ1-1; D call uncertain. This CDR3 region has 16 residues. V shed 2 bases and J shed 1 base, with 15 bases lying between them. Germline V CDR1 and CDR2: SGHKS, YYEKEE (reference sequence). CDR3 in DNA: TGTGCCAGCAGCTTTAGGTTGGTTTCCTCGAACACTGAAGCTTTCTTT. This sequence encodes CASSFRLVSSNTEAFF.

The chain links TRBV10-3 to TRBJ2-7; D is possibly TRBD2 (5 bases). The germline V gene has CDR1 ENHRY and CDR2 SYGVKD. Between the trimmed V and J ends, which lost 9 bases and 4 bases, there was a span of 10 bases. The CDR3 runs to 11 residues. The CDR3 DNA follows: TGTGCCATAGCGGCACAGTACGAGCAGTACTTC. Encoded protein: CAIAAQYEQYF.

CDR3 residues: CASSGETGASSGNTIYF. In DNA form, the CDR3 reads TGTGCCAGCAGCGGAGAGACAGGGGCAAGCTCTGGAAACACCATATATTTT. The chain employs TRBV7-9 and TRBJ1-3, with 8 bases matching TRBD1. V was pared by 5 bases and J by 0 bases, with 9 bases of the junction left unmatched. The CDR3 is 17 residues long. Per germline, CDR1 SEHNR and CDR2 FQNEAQ (reference sequence).

The chain recombines TRBV18 with TRBJ2-1, with 10 bases aligning to TRBD1. The CDR3 sequence is 14 residues long. Germline trimming cut 4 bases from V and 5 bases from J; bases unmatched to any gene: 2. In germline, CDR1 is KGHSH, CDR2 LQKENI. The CDR3 sequence: CASSRQGADNEQFF. DNA of the CDR3: TGTGCCAGCTCACGACAGGGGGCTGACAATGAGCAGTTCTTC.

The CDR3 nucleotides are TGCGCCAGCAGTGTTCCAGCGGGGGGCCTCTACGAGCAGTACGTC. Translated, it gives CASSVPAGGLYEQYV. J is TRBJ2-7 and V is TRBV10-1; 9 bases are shared with TRBD2. CDR3 length: 15 amino acids. Germline CDR1 reads WNHNN; CDR2 reads SYGVQD (reference sequence). The V and J ends lost 4 bases and 3 bases, in that order; junction bases with no gene match: 7.

The V and J genes are TRBV5-1 and TRBJ2-5; either TRBD1 or TRBD2 may supply D (5 bases each). Germline V lookup: CDR1 SGHRS, CDR2 YFSETQ. This CDR3 comprises 13 residues. V shed 9 bases and J shed 3 bases, with 15 bases lying between them. Here the CDR3 reads CATRGRGEETQYF. The CDR3 region has the DNA TGCGCCACCCGGGGTAGGGGAGAAGAGACCCAGTACTTC.

The CDR3 nucleotides are TGTGCCTGGAGGAAAAAGGGGACTAGCGGGGGTTCAAATGAGCAGTTCTTC. As protein: CAWRKKGTSGGSNEQFF. The chain has TRBV30 and TRBJ2-1; 14 positions agree with TRBD2. The germline gives CDR1 GTSNPN, CDR2 SVGIG (reference sequence). The CDR3 runs to 17 residues. J lost 7 bases, V lost 3 bases, and 11 bases had no gene match. Full variable domain (outside the CDR3, taken from reference TRBV30 and TRBJ2-1): SQTIHQWPATLVQPVGSPLSLECTVEGTSNPNLYWYRQAAGRGLQLLFYSVGIGQISSEVPQNLSASRPQDRQFILSSKKLLLSDSGFYLCAWRKKGTSGGSNEQFFGPGTRLTVL.

The V gene is TRBV10-2, the J gene TRBJ2-1; TRBD2 matches 14 bases. After removal of 6 bases from V and 5 bases from J, the junction contained 3 bases not matched to a gene. The length of the CDR3 is 15 residues. The V gene's germline CDR1 is WSHSY and CDR2 SAAADI. CDR3 protein: CASSGLAGGNNEQFF. CDR3 nucleotides: TGCGCCAGCAGCGGACTAGCGGGGGGAAACAATGAGCAGTTCTTC.

This chain uses TRBV24-1 with TRBJ2-3; TRBD1 is a possible D gene (5 bases). Germline V gene sequence: CDR1 KGHDR, CDR2 SFDVKD. CDR3 length equals 15 residues. V shed 1 base and J shed 0 bases, with 7 bases lying between them. The CDR3 DNA sequence: TGTGCCACCAGTGATTTAACAGGCAGCACAGATACGCAGTATTTT. It encodes CATSDLTGSTDTQYF.

This rearrangement joins TRBV6-2 or TRBV6-3 to TRBJ2-7, with 7 bases lining up with TRBD2. The V and J ends lost 6 bases and 8 bases, in that order; junction bases with no gene match: 13. Germline assignment: CDR1 MNHEY and CDR2 SVGEGT. The CDR3 spans 14 residues. CDR3 DNA: TGTGCCAGCAGCCCGCCGCAGCGGGGTTCAAAGCAGTACGTC. It yields the protein CASSPPQRGSKQYV.

The rearrangement joins TRBV7-6 to TRBJ2-5; D call uncertain. The CDR3 spans 13 residues. V lost 1 base, J lost 5 bases, and 8 bases lay in between. In germline, CDR1 is SGHVS, CDR2 FNYEAQ. CDR3 in amino acids: CASSLGAPETQYF. In DNA, the CDR3 is TGTGCCAGCAGCTTAGGGGCGCCGGAGACCCAGTACTTC.

J is TRBJ2-1 and V is TRBV5-5; 7 bases are a match to TRBD2. The CDR3 has 15 amino acids. Germline CDR1 reads SGHKS; CDR2 reads YYEKEE (reference sequence). V was clipped by 2 bases and J by 0 bases; unmatched bases: 2. CDR3 nucleotides: TGTGCCAGCAGCTTAGCGGGGAGCTCCTACAATGAGCAGTTCTTC. Residues: CASSLAGSSYNEQFF. The full variable domain, with the rest looked up from reference TRBV5-5 and TRBJ2-1, is DAGVTQSPTHLIKTRGQQVTLRCSPISGHKSVSWYQQVLGQGPQFIFQYYEKEERGRGNFPDRFSARQFPNYSSELNVNALLLGDSALYLCASSLAGSSYNEQFFGPGTRLTVL.

The chain has TRBV4-2 and TRBJ2-1, with 12 bases that match TRBD2. The CDR3 is 17 residues long. The germline V gene has CDR1 LGHNA and CDR2 YNFKEQ. Trimming removed 0 bases from V and 8 bases from J; junction bases left unmatched: 8. This chain's CDR3 is CASSQELAGGLWYEQFF. CDR3 sequence (DNA): TGTGCCAGCAGCCAAGAACTAGCGGGGGGCCTTTGGTATGAGCAGTTCTTC.

This chain joins TRBV4-1 and TRBJ1-2; possibly TRBD1 for D (5 bases). CDR1 is MGHRA, CDR2 YSYEKL, per germline. V lost 3 bases to trimming and J lost 6 bases, with 11 bases between them. This CDR3 is 13 amino acids long. The CDR3 coding sequence is TGCGCCAGCAGCCAGTCCCAGGGAGATGGCTACACCTTC. Its translation: CASSQSQGDGYTF.

CDR3 protein: CSVEQGRRYGYTF. The CDR3, as DNA: TGCAGCGTTGAACAGGGGCGCCGGTATGGCTACACCTTC. The rearrangement links TRBV29-1 to TRBJ1-2; the D gene is possibly TRBD1 (6 bases). CDR1 and CDR2 (germline): SQVTM, ANQGSEA. The CDR3 contains 13 residues. The germline V and J ends were trimmed by 2 bases and 5 bases, with 12 bases remaining between them.